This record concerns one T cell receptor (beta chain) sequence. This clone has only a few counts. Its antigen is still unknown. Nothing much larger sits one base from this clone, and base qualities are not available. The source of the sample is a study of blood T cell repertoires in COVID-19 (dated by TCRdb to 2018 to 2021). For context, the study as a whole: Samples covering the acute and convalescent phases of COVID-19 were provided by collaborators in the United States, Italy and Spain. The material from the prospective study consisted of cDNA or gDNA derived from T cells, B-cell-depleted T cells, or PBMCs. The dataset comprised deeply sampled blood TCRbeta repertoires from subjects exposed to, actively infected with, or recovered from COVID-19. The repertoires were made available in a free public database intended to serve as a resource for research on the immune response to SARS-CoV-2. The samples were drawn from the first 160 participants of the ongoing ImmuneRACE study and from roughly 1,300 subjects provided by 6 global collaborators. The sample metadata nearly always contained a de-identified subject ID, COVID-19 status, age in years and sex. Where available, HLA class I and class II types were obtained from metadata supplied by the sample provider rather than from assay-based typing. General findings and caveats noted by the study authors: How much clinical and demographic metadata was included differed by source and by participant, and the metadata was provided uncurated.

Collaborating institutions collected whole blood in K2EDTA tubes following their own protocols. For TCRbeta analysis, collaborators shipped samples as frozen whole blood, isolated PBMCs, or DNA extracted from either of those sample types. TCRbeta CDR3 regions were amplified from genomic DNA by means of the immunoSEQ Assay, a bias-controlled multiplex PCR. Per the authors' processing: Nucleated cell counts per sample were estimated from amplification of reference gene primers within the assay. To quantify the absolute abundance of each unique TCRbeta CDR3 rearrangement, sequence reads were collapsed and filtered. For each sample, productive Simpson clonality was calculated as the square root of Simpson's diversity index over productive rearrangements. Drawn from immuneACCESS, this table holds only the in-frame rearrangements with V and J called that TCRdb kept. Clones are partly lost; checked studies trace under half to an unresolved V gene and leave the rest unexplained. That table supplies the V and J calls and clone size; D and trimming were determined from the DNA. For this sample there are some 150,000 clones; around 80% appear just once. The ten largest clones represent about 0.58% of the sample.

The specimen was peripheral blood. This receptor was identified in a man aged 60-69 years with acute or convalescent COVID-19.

CDR3 reads: CASSQDRTANTEAFF. The nucleotide sequence is given as TGTGCCAGCAGCCAAGATCGGACAGCGAACACTGAAGCTTTCTTT. The chain is encoded by TRBV4-2 joined to TRBJ1-1; matching of 6 bases hints at TRBD1 as the D gene. CDR1 LGHNA and CDR2 YNFKEQ were looked up in the germline V gene. Cut back by 0 bases and 1 base, the V and J ends lie 9 bases apart. Including cysteine and phenylalanine, the CDR3 has 15 amino acids. Just the 45-base CDR3 DNA is kept, in frame starting at base 1.